This T cell receptor (beta chain) was sequenced in a study of patients and donors after allogeneic stem cell transplantation. A single record per CDR3 protein comes from TCRdb applying MiXCR to the RT-PCR reads. The sample gives some 960,000 distinct CDR3 sequences, around 17% of which show up once; 6% is in the top ten. This TCR was sampled from a human donor who was either an allogeneic HSCT recipient or a stem cell or donor lymphocyte infusion donor (not recorded which). It is not recorded whose cells these are; they may come from a transplant donor. The source material was blood, either unsorted or a sorted T cell fraction (not recorded which).

For the CDR3, the DNA is TGCGCCAGCAGCCAGGTCCTAGCGGGGGGCTACGAGCAGTACTTC. This encodes CASSQVLAGGYEQYF. The J gene is TRBJ2-7, the V gene TRBV4-3; TRBD2 matches at 11 bases. The V gene's germline CDR1 is LGHNA and CDR2 YSLEER. The CDR3 length is 15 residues. V trimming: 3 bases; J trimming: 3 bases; junction bases outside the gene matches: 4.